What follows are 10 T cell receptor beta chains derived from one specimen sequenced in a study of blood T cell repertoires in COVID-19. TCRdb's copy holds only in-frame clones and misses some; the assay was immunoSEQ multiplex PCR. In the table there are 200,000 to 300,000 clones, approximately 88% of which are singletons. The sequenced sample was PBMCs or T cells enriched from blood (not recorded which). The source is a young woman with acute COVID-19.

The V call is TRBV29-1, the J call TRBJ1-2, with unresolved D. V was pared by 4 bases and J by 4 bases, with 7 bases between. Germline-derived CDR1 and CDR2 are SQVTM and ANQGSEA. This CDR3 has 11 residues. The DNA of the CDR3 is TGCAGCGTTGTTGAGGGCTATGGCTACACCTTC. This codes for CSVVEGYGYTF. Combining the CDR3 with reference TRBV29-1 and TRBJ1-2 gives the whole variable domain SAVISQKPSRDICQRGTSLTIQCQVDSQVTMMFWYRQQPGQSLTLIATANQGSEATYESGFVIDKFPISRPNLTFSTLTVSNMSPEDSSIYLCSVVEGYGYTFGSGTRLTVV.

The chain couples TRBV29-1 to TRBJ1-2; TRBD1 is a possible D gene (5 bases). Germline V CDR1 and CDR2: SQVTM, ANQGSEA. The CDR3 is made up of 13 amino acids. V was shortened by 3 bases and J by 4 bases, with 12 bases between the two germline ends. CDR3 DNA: TGCAGCGTTGAGGACACCTTCTCCTATGGCTACACCTTC. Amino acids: CSVEDTFSYGYTF.

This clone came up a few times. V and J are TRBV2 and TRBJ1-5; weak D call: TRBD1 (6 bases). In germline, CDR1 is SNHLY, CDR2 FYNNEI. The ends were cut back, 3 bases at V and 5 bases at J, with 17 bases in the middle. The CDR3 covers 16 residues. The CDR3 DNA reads TGTGCCAGCAGTGATTGGGAGGGGAAGGGGGATCAGCCCCAGCATTTT. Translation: CASSDWEGKGDQPQHF.

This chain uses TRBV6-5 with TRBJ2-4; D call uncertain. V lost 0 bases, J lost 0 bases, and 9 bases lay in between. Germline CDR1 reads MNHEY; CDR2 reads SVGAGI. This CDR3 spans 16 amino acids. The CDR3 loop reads CASSYSALLAKNIQYF. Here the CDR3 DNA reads TGTGCCAGCAGTTACTCAGCGCTGCTAGCCAAAAACATTCAGTACTTC.

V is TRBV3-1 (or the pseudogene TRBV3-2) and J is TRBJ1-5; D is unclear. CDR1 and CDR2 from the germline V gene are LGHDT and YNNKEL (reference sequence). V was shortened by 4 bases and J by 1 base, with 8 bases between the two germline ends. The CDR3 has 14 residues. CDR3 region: CASSPLESNQPQHF. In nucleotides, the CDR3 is TGTGCCAGCAGCCCATTGGAGAGCAATCAGCCCCAGCATTTT.

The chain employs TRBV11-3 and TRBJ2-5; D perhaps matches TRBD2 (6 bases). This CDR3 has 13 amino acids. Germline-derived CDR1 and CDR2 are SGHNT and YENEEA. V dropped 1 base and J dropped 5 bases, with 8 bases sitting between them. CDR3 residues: CASSLGAGETQYF. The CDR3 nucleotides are TGTGCCAGCAGCTTAGGTGCGGGGGAGACCCAGTACTTC.

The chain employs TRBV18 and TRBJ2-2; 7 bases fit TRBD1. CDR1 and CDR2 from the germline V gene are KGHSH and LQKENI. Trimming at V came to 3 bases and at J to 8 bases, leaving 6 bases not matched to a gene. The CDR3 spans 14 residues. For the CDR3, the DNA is TGTGCCAGCTCACCCCCGGGACAGACTGGGGAGCTGTTTTTT. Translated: CASSPPGQTGELFF.

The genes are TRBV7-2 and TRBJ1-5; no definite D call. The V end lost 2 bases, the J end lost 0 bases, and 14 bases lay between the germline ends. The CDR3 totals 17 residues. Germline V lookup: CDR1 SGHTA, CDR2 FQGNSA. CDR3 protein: CASSLLGRGNSNQPQHF. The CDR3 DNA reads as TGTGCCAGCAGCTTACTTGGACGAGGGAATAGCAATCAGCCCCAGCATTTT.

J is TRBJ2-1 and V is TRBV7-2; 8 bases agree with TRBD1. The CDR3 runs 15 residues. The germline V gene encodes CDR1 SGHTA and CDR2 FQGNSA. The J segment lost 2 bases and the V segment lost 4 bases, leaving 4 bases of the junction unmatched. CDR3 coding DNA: TGTGCCAGCAGCTCGGAGGGACAGGCCTACAATGAGCAGTTCTTC. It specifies CASSSEGQAYNEQFF.

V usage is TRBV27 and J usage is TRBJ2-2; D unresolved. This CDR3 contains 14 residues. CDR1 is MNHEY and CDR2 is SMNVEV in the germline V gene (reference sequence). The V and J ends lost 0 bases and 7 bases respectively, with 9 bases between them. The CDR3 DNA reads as TGTGCCAGCAGTTTATCTGGCATCTTCGGGGAGCTGTTTTTT. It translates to CASSLSGIFGELFF.